This T cell receptor (beta chain) is drawn from a study of cytomegalovirus exposure and HLA in healthy donors. Overall study findings and caveats: Altogether, 164 TCR beta chains were recorded as cytomegalovirus-associated. TCR beta V- and J-gene trimming, according to a later analysis, was linked to a missense DCLRE1C variant.

V was pared by 1 base and J by 8 bases, with 11 bases between. This CDR3 region has 14 residues. Per germline, CDR1 SGHAT and CDR2 FQNNGV. Sampled while nominally healthy, donors likely had unrecorded immune exposures. PCR involved 60 Vbeta and 13 Jbeta primers. The data were produced by immunoSEQ multiplex PCR, yet TCRdb's version contains in-frame clones alone and is incomplete. The table has around 92,000 clones, 65% to 75% seen once; the top ten hold over 12%. Of note for this clone: Its antigen is still unknown.

The clonotype was recovered from a woman in her seventies in good health and CMV-seropositive. The chain carries TRBV11-2 and TRBJ2-2, with D possibly TRBD1 on 5 matching bases. The specimen was PBMCs. The chain's CDR3 is CASSLGGWPGELFF. CDR3 in DNA: TGTGCCAGCAGCTTAGGGGGCTGGCCAGGGGAGCTGTTTTTT.